This is a list of T cell receptor beta chains from one sample in a study of OX40 agonist ivuxolimab in advanced cancers. Generated by immunoSEQ multiplex PCR, the TCRdb table keeps only in-frame clones and is missing some. The data contain approximately 60,000 clones, over 60% of them singletons. Sequenced here: CD4+ or CD8+ T cells sorted from blood, sampled in a trial of the OX40 agonist ivuxolimab. The source is an adult with an advanced solid tumor such as melanoma, head and neck, liver or kidney cancer. Both conserved end residues are part of each CDR3. A D gene is named only where the DNA matches it firmly. Where a row states a size, it is once, few, many or the class of an expanded clone; other rows omit it.

-	-	TRBJ1-2	TRBV2	TGTGCCAGCAGTGAGGGGCGGAAAGCTAACTATGGCTACACCTTC	CASSEGRKANYGYTF
-	-	TRBJ1-1	TRBV6-5	TGTGCCAGCTCGCAGGGCACTGAAGCTTTCTTT	CASSQGTEAFF
-	-	TRBJ1-1	TRBV4-1	TGCGCCAGCAGCCAAGATGCTTACCTTCCAGCTTTCTTT	CASSQDAYLPAFF
-	-	TRBJ2-5	TRBV7-2	TGTGCCAGCAGCCTATCTCTAGGGGAGACCCAGTACTTC	CASSLSLGETQYF
-	-	TRBJ2-5	TRBV5-1	TGCGCCAGCAGCCCGCCGGGACCAGGAGAGACCCAGTACTTC	CASSPPGPGETQYF
TRBD1	few	TRBJ1-1	TRBV11-2	TGTGCCAGCAGCTTTCAGGGGGCCCAGAACACTGAAGCTTTCTTT	CASSFQGAQNTEAFF
-	-	TRBJ2-3	TRBV10-3	TGTGCCATCAGTACTAGCAAAAGTACAGATACGCAGTATTTT	CAISTSKSTDTQYF
-	-	TRBJ1-1	TRBV10-3	TGTGCCATCAGTGAGTCGTCGGGGCTGGACACTGAAGCTTTCTTT	CAISESSGLDTEAFF
-	-	TRBJ1-2	TRBV27	TGTGCCAGCAGTTTACGGACACTACCGTCTGTACATGACTCGTCTAACTATGGCTACACCTTC	CASSLRTLPSVHDSSNYGYTF
TRBD2	-	TRBJ2-1	TRBV5-1	TGCGCCAGCAGTACTAGCGACACCTACAATGAGCAGTTCTTC	CASSTSDTYNEQFF
TRBD1	-	TRBJ2-7	TRBV18	TGTGCCAGCTCACCAACCCGACAGGGGGCGAACGAGCAGTACTTC	CASSPTRQGANEQYF
-	-	TRBJ2-3	TRBV28	TGTGCCAGCAACCTTCCAGGGGTAAATACGCAGTATTTT	CASNLPGVNTQYF
-	-	TRBJ1-5	TRBV11-2	TGTGCCAGCAGCTTATTTGGTGGTCAGCCCCAGCATTTT	CASSLFGGQPQHF
-	-	TRBJ2-7	TRBV7-2	TGTGCCAGCAGTCACGGACAGCCGGGTGGGTGGGAGTACTTC	CASSHGQPGGWEYF
-	once	TRBJ1-2	TRBV7-3	TGTGCCAGCAGCTACGGGACGGGGCGGGATGGCTACACCTTC	CASSYGTGRDGYTF
TRBD2	-	TRBJ2-1	TRBV30	TGTGCCTGGAGTGCTTACGGGGGAACCGGGACTAGCGGACGCAATGAGCAGTTCTTC	CAWSAYGGTGTSGRNEQFF
TRBD2	few	TRBJ2-1	TRBV9	TGTGCCAGCAGCGCCGGACTAGCGGGAGAAGGGTCTGAGCAGTTCTTC	CASSAGLAGEGSEQFF
-	few	TRBJ1-2	TRBV15	TGTGCCACCAGCTTTGACGGGTATAGCTACACCTTC	CATSFDGYSYTF
TRBD2	-	TRBJ2-7	TRBV6-5	TGTGCCAGCAGTTACGGGACTAGCGGGTTCTACGAGCAGTACTTC	CASSYGTSGFYEQYF
TRBD2	-	TRBJ2-3	TRBV7-2	TGTGCCAGCAGCTTGCTAGCGGGAGGGACAGATACGCAGTATTTT	CASSLLAGGTDTQYF
-	-	TRBJ2-1	TRBV2	TGTGCCAGCAGTGCCTCGCCCCGCCCCCGGACTGGATCCAATGAGCAGTTCTTC	CASSASPRPRTGSNEQFF
-	-	TRBJ2-7	TRBV2	TGTGCCAGCATGAGGACACATGCCTACGAGCAGTACTTC	CASMRTHAYEQYF
TRBD2	-	TRBJ2-5	TRBV10-1	TGCGCCAGCAGTGGGGGACTAGCAGAGACCCAGTACTTC	CASSGGLAETQYF
TRBD1	-	TRBJ1-5	TRBV2	TGTGCCAGCAGTGAGCAGGGGGCTGCTAATCAGCCCCAGCATTTT	CASSEQGAANQPQHF
TRBD1	-	TRBJ1-6	TRBV5-1	TGCGCCAGCAGCATCGACAGGGGTAATTCACCCCTCCACTTT	CASSIDRGNSPLHF
-	few	TRBJ2-3	TRBV19	TGTGCCAGCTATGATCCCCTCAGGGGACGAACAGATACGCAGTATTTT	CASYDPLRGRTDTQYF
TRBD2	few	TRBJ2-7	TRBV5-4	TGTGCCAGCAGCGCTGGACTAGCGGGATCTGAGCAGTACTTC	CASSAGLAGSEQYF
TRBD1	-	TRBJ1-4	TRBV14	TGTGCCAGCAGCCGCAACAGGGGGCGTGGGGAAAAACTGTTTTTT	CASSRNRGRGEKLFF
TRBD1	-	TRBJ2-7	TRBV27	TGTGCCAGCAGTTACAGGGGTGGTCACGAGCAGTACTTC	CASSYRGGHEQYF
-	-	TRBJ1-6	TRBV6-6	TGTGCCAGCAGTCTCAGGGAAAAAGGTTCACCCCTCCACTTT	CASSLREKGSPLHF
TRBD1	-	TRBJ1-2	TRBV27	TGTGCCAGCAGGGACAGGGGACCACTACAGTACGGCTACACCTTC	CASRDRGPLQYGYTF
TRBD1	few	TRBJ2-1	TRBV2	TGTGCCAGCAGTGGACAGGGTTACAATGAGCAGTTCTTC	CASSGQGYNEQFF
-	once	TRBJ1-3	TRBV11-2	TGTGCCAGCAGCGGGACCTCTGGAAACACCATATATTTT	CASSGTSGNTIYF
-	-	TRBJ1-4	TRBV4-1	TGCGCCAGCAGCCCTATTATGAGGGGCGGCGAAAAACTGTTTTTT	CASSPIMRGGEKLFF